Presented here are 30 T cell receptor beta chains from one specimen sequenced in a study of T-cell memory formation after mild COVID-19. TCRdb fed the 5' RACE reads into MiXCR, producing one record per CDR3 protein. The sample yields 250,000 to 350,000 distinct CDR3 sequences, roughly an eighth seen once. Sequencing used PBMCs or a T cell subset sorted from them (not recorded which). The receptors stem from a young man who had mild COVID-19 (a few samples of this study predate the infection). Cell type and time point are not known.

This clonotype has only a few counts. V and J are TRBV20-1 and TRBJ2-7; 8 bases are a match to TRBD1. Germline CDR1 reads DFQATT; CDR2 reads SNEGSKA (reference sequence). V was pared by 3 bases and J by 2 bases, with 3 bases of the junction left unmatched. The CDR3 is 13 residues long. Here the CDR3 reads CSARDRVTYEQYF. The CDR3 DNA sequence: TGCAGTGCTAGGGACAGGGTAACCTACGAGCAGTACTTC.

J is TRBJ2-7 and V is TRBV5-1; possible D gene TRBD2, 5 bases. CDR1 and CDR2 from the germline V gene are SGHRS and YFSETQ. V was trimmed by 8 bases and J by 2 bases, leaving 17 bases between them. The CDR3 runs 14 residues. The CDR3 spells CASKIGGATYEQYF. For the CDR3, the DNA is TGCGCCAGTAAAATCGGAGGTGCAACCTACGAGCAGTACTTC.

This CDR3 is CASGSWTGPRAGTQYF. The CDR3 region has the DNA TGTGCTAGTGGTTCTTGGACAGGCCCTCGTGCTGGGACCCAGTACTTC. The chain uses TRBV12-5 and TRBJ2-5; the match to TRBD1 covers 7 bases. CDR3 size: 16 residues. The V gene end was trimmed by 4 bases and the J gene end by 7 bases; junction bases not matched to a gene: 15. Germline V CDR1 and CDR2: LGHNT, FRNRAP.

The V gene is TRBV20-1, the J gene TRBJ2-5, with D tentatively TRBD1 (6 bases). CDR1 is DFQATT and CDR2 is SNEGSKA in the germline V gene (reference sequence). The ends were cut back, 2 bases at V and 4 bases at J, with 11 bases in the middle. The CDR3 covers 13 residues. CDR3 coding DNA: TGCAGTGCTAGAACCCAGGGGCGAGAGACCCAGTACTTC. Protein product: CSARTQGRETQYF.

The rearrangement joins TRBV4-1 to TRBJ2-5, with a weak D call TRBD2 (5 bases). CDR3 size: 14 residues. CDR1 and CDR2 from the germline V gene are MGHRA and YSYEKL. Trimming shortened V by 4 bases and J by 7 bases, and 16 bases separated the two germline ends. The CDR3 loop reads CASSPQGGRGTQYF. In DNA form, the CDR3 reads TGCGCCAGCAGCCCCCAAGGCGGCCGGGGGACCCAGTACTTC.

This clonotype has a handful of counts. CDR3 sequence: CASSSRTRGELFF. The CDR3, as DNA: TGTGCCAGCAGCTCCCGAACCCGCGGGGAGCTGTTTTTT. The rearrangement uses TRBV7-8 and TRBJ2-2; D remains ambiguous. This CDR3 has 13 residues. CDR1 and CDR2 from the germline V gene are SGHVS and FQNEAQ. V lost 4 bases, J lost 7 bases, and 10 bases lay in between.

V gene TRBV12-3 or TRBV12-4 combines with J gene TRBJ2-1, with a possible D match to TRBD2 (5 bases). Between the trimmed V and J ends, which lost 4 bases and 12 bases, there was a span of 13 bases. The CDR3 is 12 residues long. CDR3 protein: CASSSVGEGQFF. In nucleotides, the CDR3 is TGTGCCAGCAGTTCAGTGGGAGAGGGGCAGTTCTTC.

This clonotype was counted between two and nine times. The chain joins TRBV6-6 to TRBJ2-3, with D unclear. Germline V lookup: CDR1 MNHNY, CDR2 SVGAGI (reference sequence). The CDR3 contains 12 residues. The V gene lost 6 bases and the J gene lost 6 bases, with 10 bases spanning the gap. CDR3 loop: CASSPREDTQYF. For the CDR3, the DNA is TGTGCCAGCAGCCCGAGAGAGGATACGCAGTATTTT.

In this sample, this clonotype turned up many times. The chain links TRBV11-2 to TRBJ2-1; the D gene is possibly TRBD1 (5 bases). V gave up 5 bases and J gave up 1 base, with 24 bases separating them. The germline CDR1 and CDR2 sequences are SGHAT and FQNNGV. This CDR3 contains 19 residues. Here the CDR3 reads CASSPYPRQPKGSYNEQFF. The CDR3 DNA reads TGTGCCAGCAGCCCCTACCCTAGACAGCCGAAAGGATCCTACAATGAGCAGTTCTTC.

This clonotype was seen ten or more times. CDR3 bases: TGCAGTGGTCAACAACGCTCTGGAAACACCATATATTTT. It specifies CSGQQRSGNTIYF. The gene calls are TRBV20-1 and TRBJ1-3; no clear D gene. Trimming took 7 bases from V and 0 from J, leaving 10 bases between them. Germline loops: CDR1 DFQATT, CDR2 SNEGSKA (reference sequence). This CDR3 comprises 13 residues.

This clonotype occurred a few times. V gene TRBV20-1 combines with J gene TRBJ2-5; 14 nucleotides align to TRBD2. J gave up 5 bases and V 0 bases, and 5 bases lay outside the gene matches. CDR3 length equals 16 residues. From germline, CDR1 is DFQATT and CDR2 SNEGSKA (reference sequence). CDR3 sequence (DNA): TGCAGTGCTAGAGAGGGGACTAGCGGGGGCCGGGAGACCCAGTACTTC. Translated, it gives CSAREGTSGGRETQYF.

The CDR3 sequence is CSARVYGGGRPTDTQYF. For the CDR3, the DNA is TGCAGTGCTAGAGTATATGGCGGGGGACGCCCCACAGATACGCAGTATTTT. The chain has TRBV20-1 and TRBJ2-3; TRBD2 matches at 7 bases. The CDR3 is 17 residues long. After removal of 1 base from V and 2 bases from J, the junction contained 12 bases not matched to a gene. Germline V CDR1 and CDR2: DFQATT, SNEGSKA (reference sequence).

This clonotype showed up just a few times. V gene TRBV7-2 combines with J gene TRBJ2-7; D gene uncertain. The CDR3 length is 14 residues. Germline V CDR1 and CDR2: SGHTA, FQGNSA. Trimming stripped 4 bases from V and 3 bases from J, with 13 bases between. The CDR3 reads CASSSDSPRYEQYF. The CDR3 DNA follows: TGTGCCAGCAGCTCAGATTCGCCCCGCTACGAGCAGTACTTC. Supplemented by reference TRBV7-2 and TRBJ2-7, the full variable domain reads GAGVSQSPSNKVTEKGKDVELRCDPISGHTALYWYRQSLGQGLEFLIYFQGNSAPDKSGLPSDRFSAERTGGSVSTLTIQRTQQEDSAVYLCASSSDSPRYEQYFGPGTRLTVT.

This clonotype has a handful of counts. The V and J genes are TRBV5-1 and TRBJ1-1, with D possibly matching TRBD1 (5 bases). The CDR3 sequence is 15 residues long. V shed 0 bases and J shed 1 base, with 10 bases lying between them. CDR1 SGHRS and CDR2 YFSETQ come from the germline V gene. The CDR3 protein is CASSLDGAANTEAFF. DNA for the CDR3: TGCGCCAGCAGCTTGGACGGGGCGGCGAACACTGAAGCTTTCTTT.

This clonotype was counted only a few times. The V and J genes are TRBV4-2 and TRBJ2-7; D might be TRBD1 or TRBD2, each matching 5 bases. The V gene's germline CDR1 is LGHNA and CDR2 YNFKEQ. The CDR3 is 13 amino acids. V was shortened by 3 bases and J by 6 bases, with 12 bases between the two germline ends. CDR3: CASSHVGESEQYF. Written as DNA, the CDR3 is TGTGCCAGCAGCCATGTGGGGGAGTCCGAGCAGTACTTC.

This clonotype was picked up a small number of times. The chain couples TRBV3-1 to TRBJ1-3; D not certain. CDR1 is LGHDT and CDR2 is YNNKEL in the germline V gene (reference sequence). This CDR3 contains 15 residues. The V and J ends lost 1 base and 2 bases respectively, with 9 bases between them. The DNA for the CDR3 is TGTGCCAGCAGCCAAGCCTTCGCCACTGGAAACACCATATATTTT. This gives the protein CASSQAFATGNTIYF.

This clonotype was counted at least ten times. The chain employs TRBV7-8 and TRBJ2-7; possibly TRBD1 for D (6 bases). V dropped 5 bases and J dropped 5 bases, with 13 bases sitting between them. Germline V gives CDR1 SGHVS, CDR2 FQNEAQ. The CDR3 spans 13 residues. This chain's CDR3 is CASSVDRSNEQYV. CDR3 bases: TGTGCCAGCAGCGTCGACAGGTCAAACGAGCAGTACGTC.

This clonotype was observed a handful of times. The chain carries TRBV27 and TRBJ2-1; 10 bases match TRBD2. CDR1 is MNHEY and CDR2 is SMNVEV in the germline V gene (reference sequence). The V and J ends lost 4 bases and 8 bases, in that order; junction bases with no gene match: 5. The CDR3 has 14 amino acids. The CDR3 here is CASSWERGGHEQFF. CDR3 sequence (DNA): TGTGCCAGCAGTTGGGAGCGGGGGGGCCATGAGCAGTTCTTC.

This clonotype was recorded a few times. V usage is TRBV5-4 and J usage is TRBJ2-1; 7 bases align to TRBD1. V lost 0 bases to trimming and J lost 0 bases; unmatched junction nucleotides: 3. From germline, CDR1 is SGHNT and CDR2 YYREEE (reference sequence). CDR3 size: 16 residues. CDR3 region: CASSLGGQSSYNEQFF. CDR3 in DNA: TGTGCCAGCAGCTTGGGGGGACAGAGCTCCTACAATGAGCAGTTCTTC. The variable domain in full, with the rest retrieved from reference TRBV5-4 and TRBJ2-1, is ETGVTQSPTHLIKTRGQQVTLRCSSQSGHNTVSWYQQALGQGPQFIFQYYREEENGRGNFPPRFSGLQFPNYSSELNVNALELDDSALYLCASSLGGQSSYNEQFFGPGTRLTVL.

This clonotype was seen only a few times. The V gene is TRBV27, the J gene TRBJ2-7, with 8 bases that match TRBD1. The CDR3 runs to 15 residues. The V segment lost 4 bases and the J segment 2 bases; nucleotides outside the gene matches: 7. Per the germline V gene, CDR1 is MNHEY and CDR2 is SMNVEV (reference sequence). The CDR3 nucleotides read TGTGCCAGCAGTTCCTCCGGGACAGGCCCCTACGAGCAGTACTTC. Encoded protein: CASSSSGTGPYEQYF.

The sample holds many counts of this clonotype. V is TRBV4-1 and J is TRBJ2-1; TRBD1 matches at 9 bases. The junction had 7 bases not matched to a gene; V was cut back by 4 bases and J by 6 bases. Per germline, CDR1 MGHRA and CDR2 YSYEKL. The CDR3 is made up of 15 amino acids. CDR3 region: CASSPATGGGNEQFF. DNA for the CDR3: TGCGCCAGCAGCCCAGCGACAGGGGGAGGCAATGAGCAGTTCTTC.

This clonotype occurred a few times. The chain employs TRBV7-2 and TRBJ2-3; D gene unclear. Trimming removed 4 bases from V and 1 base from J, with 6 bases in between. The CDR3 has 13 residues. CDR1 is SGHTA and CDR2 is FQGNSA in the germline V gene. CDR3 region: CASSSSRTDTQYF. The CDR3 coding sequence is TGTGCCAGCAGCTCCTCCCGCACAGATACGCAGTATTTT. Variable domain in full (rest from reference TRBV7-2 and TRBJ2-3): GAGVSQSPSNKVTEKGKDVELRCDPISGHTALYWYRQSLGQGLEFLIYFQGNSAPDKSGLPSDRFSAERTGGSVSTLTIQRTQQEDSAVYLCASSSSRTDTQYFGPGTRLTVL.

CDR3 DNA sequence: TGTGCCAGCAGCTTTGGGGGCTCAAGCACAGATACGCAGTATTTT. It yields the protein CASSFGGSSTDTQYF. J is TRBJ2-3 and V is TRBV7-3; perhaps TRBD1 as D (6 bases). The V and J ends lost 3 bases and 0 bases respectively, with 10 bases between them. The germline V gene encodes CDR1 SGHTA and CDR2 FQGTGA. CDR3 length: 15 residues.

The count of this clonotype is one. The chain couples TRBV20-1 to TRBJ2-1, with 11 bases that match TRBD2. J lost 5 bases, V lost 2 bases, and 5 bases had no gene match. In germline, CDR1 is DFQATT, CDR2 SNEGSKA (reference sequence). The CDR3 is 15 residues long. The CDR3 spells CSARPPGLADNEQFF. The CDR3 DNA reads TGCAGTGCTAGACCGCCGGGACTAGCGGACAATGAGCAGTTCTTC.

The chain couples TRBV13 to TRBJ1-1; D perhaps matches TRBD1 (6 bases). Germline values: CDR1 PRHDT, CDR2 FYEKMQ (reference sequence). The CDR3 is made up of 15 amino acids. The germline V and J ends were trimmed by 5 bases and 1 base, with 14 bases remaining between them. Here the CDR3 DNA reads TGTGCCAGCAGCGGACGACAACAGGGGAACACTGAAGCTTTCTTT. It specifies CASSGRQQGNTEAFF.

The CDR3 DNA is TGCGCCAGCAGCATATTAGCGGGGGGAATCGCAGATACGCAGTATTTT. Protein sequence: CASSILAGGIADTQYF. V usage is TRBV5-1 and J usage is TRBJ2-3; 10 bases fit TRBD2. The CDR3 spans 16 residues. Per the germline V gene, CDR1 is SGHRS and CDR2 is YFSETQ. V shed 4 bases and J 4 bases; nucleotides not matched to a gene: 9.

This clonotype was counted a few times. The rearrangement uses TRBV20-1 and TRBJ2-1; 13 positions match TRBD2. The CDR3 runs to 12 residues. CDR1 is DFQATT, CDR2 SNEGSKA, per germline (reference sequence). Trimming at V came to 4 bases and at J to 16 bases, leaving 7 bases not matched to a gene. The CDR3: CSATTSGGPFFF. DNA for the CDR3: TGCAGTGCTACGACTAGCGGGGGGCCCTTTTTCTTC.

This clonotype was recorded a few times. The V call is TRBV11-2, the J call TRBJ1-2, with D possibly matching TRBD1 (5 bases). Germline V gives CDR1 SGHAT, CDR2 FQNNGV. The CDR3 loop spans 13 amino acids. V lost 2 bases, J lost 7 bases, and 11 bases lay in between. The CDR3 nucleotides are TGTGCCAGCAGCTTACCCCAGGGATCTGGCTACACCTTC. Amino acids: CASSLPQGSGYTF.

The chain links TRBV12-5 to TRBJ1-1, with D uncertain. The ends were cut back, 2 bases at V and 3 bases at J, with 1 base in the middle. CDR1 is LGHNT and CDR2 is FRNRAP in the germline V gene. This CDR3 has 11 residues. The CDR3 DNA reads TGTGCTAGTGGTTTGTACACTGAAGCTTTCTTT. It yields the protein CASGLYTEAFF.

In its sample, this clonotype was seen a few times. The chain recombines TRBV2 with TRBJ2-7; 7 bases align to TRBD1. This CDR3 is 13 amino acids long. CDR1 is SNHLY and CDR2 is FYNNEI in the germline V gene. The trim removed 4 bases at V and 6 bases at J, leaving 6 bases unmatched. The CDR3 loop reads CASSGDSYVEQYF. The CDR3 region has the DNA TGTGCCAGCAGTGGGGACAGTTACGTCGAGCAGTACTTC.